This TCR beta chain was captured by sequencing in a study of vaccination and CD4 T cells after COVID-19. About the research overall: For post-vaccine samples, collection took place a median around 73 days after dose two, ranging from 14 to 241.

Treatment noted: approximately nine-day PBMC culture with coronavirus spike peptide pools or control peptides (ViraFEST assay). Peptide-pool expansion of antigen-specific T cells preceded TCR sequencing in ViraFEST. Once obtained from cultured CD4+ T cells, the DNA was sequenced using the Oncomine TCR Beta short-read assay. In this case, cultured CD4+ T cells provided the extracted genomic DNA. In TCRdb, the PCR reads were re-called with MiXCR into one record per CDR3 protein. The table has approximately 11,000 distinct CDR3 sequences, under 50% seen once. A word on this clonotype: Its matching antigen is unknown.

Germline V gene sequence: CDR1 MNHEY, CDR2 SMNVEV (reference sequence). This CDR3 has 13 residues. Trimming shortened V by 0 bases and J by 8 bases, and 8 bases separated the two germline ends. This sequence joins TRBV27 and TRBJ2-1; D unclear. The sequence derives from a human donor who had recovered from COVID-19. Material for sequencing was CD4+ T cells from blood, cultured in vitro. The CDR3 loop is CASSLSLWDEQFF. CDR3 sequence (DNA): TGTGCCAGCAGTTTATCCCTTTGGGATGAGCAGTTCTTC.